The next 28 T cell receptor beta chains were all read from a single sample in a study of tumor-infiltrating lymphocytes in primary liver carcinoma. Starting material of roughly 0.45 ug total RNA yielded TCR beta cDNA via a constant-region primer. Amplification in three nested multiplex PCR rounds with slightly modified ARM-PCR gave rise to TCR beta libraries. With TRBV1-TRBV30 forward primers and a C-beta reverse primer, the first two PCR rounds were run for roughly 9 cycles each. MiXCR, run by TCRdb on the multiplex PCR reads, gives a single entry per CDR3 protein. The sample shows 85,000 to 100,000 distinct CDR3 sequences, less than 75% of them seen only once. Joint extraction of RNA and DNA used roughly 19-31 mg of bulk tissue that was unsorted. Source material: tumor-adjacent normal liver tissue. The source of these receptors is a middle-aged man with primary liver carcinoma and hepatitis B virus infection.

This clonotype was observed a handful of times. The J gene is TRBJ2-7, the V gene TRBV12-3 or TRBV12-4; TRBD2 might be the D (7 bases). CDR3 length equals 12 residues. Trimming left V 3 bases short and J 10 bases short, with 13 bases between. The CDR3 here is CASSFRGAVQYF. The CDR3 bases are TGTGCCAGCAGTTTCCGGGGGGCTGTACAGTACTTC.

The sample holds a few counts of this clonotype. V is TRBV11-1 and J is TRBJ2-7; D gene ambiguous. CDR1 SGHAT and CDR2 FQDESV come from the germline V gene (reference sequence). With 4 bases removed from V and 3 bases from J, the gap between germline ends came to 19 bases. CDR3 size: 16 residues. The CDR3 sequence is CASSSRGSFSLYEQYF. In DNA, the CDR3 is TGTGCCAGCAGCTCAAGAGGCTCTTTCAGCCTCTACGAGCAGTACTTC.

A word on this clonotype: This sequence may be a read error, since a much larger clone differs from it by one base. The genes are TRBV12-3 or TRBV12-4 and TRBJ1-3; D is perhaps TRBD1 (5 bases). The CDR3 sequence is 14 residues long. V lost 6 bases, J lost 0 bases, and 9 bases lay in between. The DNA for the CDR3 is TGTGCCAGCAGATCGACAGTCTCTGGAAACACCATATATTTT. Translating gives CASRSTVSGNTIYF.

In this sample, this clonotype turned up many times. The junction departs from the called germline gene at one end, perhaps through a read error. The genes are TRBV5-1 and TRBJ2-7; D possibly corresponds to TRBD2 (6 bases). This CDR3 is 14 amino acids long. The germline gives CDR1 SGHRS, CDR2 YFSETQ. The CDR3 sequence is CASSLVGETAGRDF. The CDR3 coding sequence is TGCGCCAGCAGCTTGGTGGGTGAGACCGCGGGGCGGGACTTC.

Ten or more counts support this clonotype. This chain connects TRBV29-1 to TRBJ2-1; D ambiguous. The CDR3 has 11 residues. Trimming removed 5 bases from V and 6 bases from J, with 8 bases in between. Germline V CDR1 and CDR2: SQVTM, ANQGSEA. CDR3 nucleotide sequence: TGCAGCGTTACCTCTCCCAATGAGCAGTTCTTC. This codes for CSVTSPNEQFF.

This clonotype has more than one count but fewer than ten. V and J are TRBV24-1 and TRBJ2-3, with TRBD2 matching 7 bases. The CDR3 totals 17 residues. With 6 bases clipped from V and 2 bases from J, the junction kept 13 bases outside the gene matches. The germline V gene encodes CDR1 KGHDR and CDR2 SFDVKD. The CDR3: CATSHRRGERDTDTQYF. Here the CDR3 DNA reads TGTGCCACCAGTCACAGGCGCGGCGAGCGGGACACAGATACGCAGTATTTT.

Details on this clonotype: It may be a read error: a sequence one base away is much more abundant. This chain links TRBV6-1 with TRBJ2-7; a possible D gene is TRBD2 (5 bases). This CDR3 has 13 residues. Germline V lookup: CDR1 MNHNS, CDR2 SASEGT. Trimming removed 6 bases from V and 5 bases from J, with 14 bases in between. The CDR3: CASRNANGDEQYF. CDR3 DNA: TGTGCCAGCAGGAACGCTAACGGGGACGAGCAGTACTTC.

To note about this clonotype: At one end the junction does not follow the germline gene, possibly because of a read error. The rearrangement links TRBV12-3 or TRBV12-4 to TRBJ2-7; D possibly corresponds to TRBD2 (5 bases). The CDR3 length is 14 residues. CDR3 sequence (DNA): TGTGCCAGCAGCTTACATGGAGAGGGCAACGAGCATTGCTTC. Translating it yields CASSLHGEGNEHCF.

This clonotype was seen a few times. The J gene is TRBJ2-1, the V gene TRBV29-1; weak D call: TRBD2 (5 bases). From germline, CDR1 is SQVTM and CDR2 ANQGSEA. V dropped 7 bases and J dropped 4 bases, with 14 bases sitting between them. There are 13 residues in the CDR3. This CDR3 is CSAAPDYYNEQFF. Written as DNA, the CDR3 is TGCAGCGCCGCGCCTGACTATTACAATGAGCAGTTCTTC.

This clonotype showed up many times. The V call is TRBV10-1, the J call TRBJ2-2, with D tentatively TRBD2 (6 bases). This CDR3 spans 13 amino acids. V lost 2 bases, J lost 8 bases, and 9 bases lay in between. Germline V CDR1 and CDR2: WNHNN, SYGVQD (reference sequence). The CDR3 protein is CASSELAPGELFF. The CDR3 nucleotides are TGCGCCAGCAGTGAGCTAGCGCCGGGGGAGCTGTTTTTT.

Points on this clonotype: A read error may produce the germline difference seen at one junction end. The chain links TRBV6-1 to TRBJ2-5; possible D gene TRBD2, 5 bases. The CDR3 is 13 amino acids. CDR1 and CDR2 (germline): MNHNS, SASEGT. CDR3 in amino acids: CASTCSVGETEYF. The CDR3 nucleotides are TGTGCCAGCACTTGTTCGGTTGGGGAGACCGAGTACTTC.

In the case of this clonotype: The conserved phenylalanine or tryptophan normally closing the CDR3 is absent here, so this likely arose from a read error. V is TRBV11-2 and J is TRBJ2-7; no firm D call. CDR3 length equals 11 residues. CDR1 is SGHAT and CDR2 is FQNNGV in the germline V gene. The DNA for the CDR3 is TGTGCCAGCAGCCAATCCTGCGAGCAGTACTTA. It specifies CASSQSCEQYL.

With respect to this clonotype: The junction differs from germline at one of its ends, possibly a read error. The V gene is TRBV11-2, the J gene TRBJ2-1; D may be TRBD2 (5 bases). CDR1 is SGHAT and CDR2 is FQNNGV in the germline V gene. The CDR3 is 14 amino acids. The CDR3 bases are TGTGTCAGCGGCTTAGTCGCGGGTTACAATGAGCAGTTCTTC. Amino acids: CVSGLVAGYNEQFF.

Details on this clonotype: This may arise from a read error, as a much more abundant clone is one base away. The chain carries TRBV4-2 and TRBJ1-5; 9 nucleotides line up with TRBD1. The J call may be wrong; the DNA end is better matched by TRBJ2-3. The germline V gene has CDR1 LGHNA and CDR2 YNFKEQ. CDR3 length equals 16 residues. In DNA form, the CDR3 reads TGTGCCAGCAGCCAAGATTCGGGACAGGGAGGTCAGCCCCAGTATTTT. Translation: CASSQDSGQGGQPQYF.

J is TRBJ2-1 and V is TRBV30; 9 bases fit TRBD2. Germline trimming cut 3 bases from V and 8 bases from J; bases unmatched to any gene: 11. CDR3 length equals 15 residues. The germline gives CDR1 GTSNPN, CDR2 SVGIG (reference sequence). For the CDR3, the DNA is TGTGCCTGGAGATTAAGCGGGAGGATAAACTATGAGCAGTTCTTC. It yields the protein CAWRLSGRINYEQFF.

As for this clonotype: The junction and the germline gene differ at one end; a read error may be behind it. CDR3 residues: CVHRDRAASGANILTF. The CDR3 DNA sequence: TGTGTCCACCGGGACAGGGCCGCCTCGGGGGCCAACATCCTGACTTTC. This chain connects TRBV30 to TRBJ2-6; 9 bases align to TRBD1. Germline V gene sequence: CDR1 GTSNPN, CDR2 SVGIG (reference sequence). The CDR3 length is 16 residues.

This clonotype was detected ten times or more. This chain connects TRBV30 to TRBJ2-1; 7 bases agree with TRBD2. V trimming: 1 base; J trimming: 4 bases; junction bases outside the gene matches: 7. The CDR3 covers 15 residues. Germline-derived CDR1 and CDR2 are GTSNPN and SVGIG (reference sequence). CDR3 nucleotides: TGTGCCTGGAGTGCTCTAGCGGCCTCTTACAATGAGCAGTTCTTC. Translated: CAWSALAASYNEQFF. The complete variable domain, with remaining parts taken from reference TRBV30 and TRBJ2-1, reads SQTIHQWPATLVQPVGSPLSLECTVEGTSNPNLYWYRQAAGRGLQLLFYSVGIGQISSEVPQNLSASRPQDRQFILSSKKLLLSDSGFYLCAWSALAASYNEQFFGPGTRLTVL.

Comment on this clonotype: The CDR3 does not close with the conserved phenylalanine or tryptophan, likely indicating a read error. The chain joins TRBV29-1 to TRBJ2-7, with 9 positions matching TRBD1. After removal of 2 bases from V and 2 bases from J, the junction contained 7 bases not matched to a gene. The CDR3 length is 15 residues. Germline V gene sequence: CDR1 SQVTM, CDR2 ANQGSEA. CDR3 protein: CSVERTGAATYEQYS. CDR3 in DNA: TGCAGCGTTGAAAGGACAGGGGCCGCGACCTACGAGCAGTACTCC.

As for this clonotype: A much larger clonotype is one base distant, so this may be a read error. V is TRBV10-3 and J is TRBJ2-2; TRBD2 agrees at 13 bases. Germline V gene data show CDR1 as ENHRY and CDR2 as SYGVKD. This CDR3 has 16 amino acids. This CDR3 is CVTQTSGRAYTGELFF. In nucleotides, the CDR3 is TGTGTCACCCAAACTAGCGGGAGGGCTTATACCGGGGAGCTGTTTTTT.

Concerning this clonotype itself: One end of the junction varies from germline; a read error may be responsible. This sequence joins TRBV11-3 and TRBJ2-3; tentative D call: TRBD1 (6 bases). CDR3 length: 15 residues. The germline V gene encodes CDR1 SGHNT and CDR2 YENEEA. The CDR3 reads CASNLGGQPTDTQYF. In DNA form, the CDR3 reads TGTGCCAGCAACTTAGGGGGACAACCCACAGATACGCAGTATTTT.

Details on this clonotype: A read error is likely, as this CDR3 ends without the conserved phenylalanine or tryptophan. The DNA is left out, because the CDR3 cannot be placed on it with certainty; the CDR3 is given as TCRdb lists it. The genes are TRBV11-2 and TRBJ2-5; whether TRBD1, the table's D call, matches the DNA was not checked. The CDR3 totals 16 residues, both ends included. Germline V gives CDR1 SGHAT, CDR2 FQNNGV. The CDR3 sequence is CASSQTPGEGKETQYS.

Concerning this clonotype itself: The junction differs from germline at one of its ends, possibly a read error. This chain connects TRBV5-1 to TRBJ2-1; D may be TRBD2 (6 bases). The CDR3 is 14 residues long. Germline V CDR1 and CDR2: SGHRS, YFSETQ. The CDR3 sequence is CASSNGGTYNEEFF. The CDR3 bases are TGCGCCAGCAGCAACGGGGGTACCTACAATGAGGAGTTCTTC.

Details on this clonotype: One end of the junction varies from germline; a read error may be responsible. CDR3 sequence (DNA): TGTACCAGCAATGATGAACTAGCGGGAGGGCCCTACGAGCAGTACTTC. Protein: CTSNDELAGGPYEQYF. The gene calls are TRBV6-1 and TRBJ2-7; TRBD2 aligns across 13 bases. This CDR3 contains 16 residues. Germline V gene lookup returns CDR1 MNHNS and CDR2 SASEGT.

This clonotype was counted a few times. A much bigger clone sits one base away, suggesting this may be a read error. V and J are TRBV4-2 and TRBJ2-7, with D hard to call. The CDR3 is 11 residues long. The germline CDR1 and CDR2 sequences are LGHNA and YNFKEQ. The DNA for the CDR3 is TGTGCCAACAGCCTCGGGTTCGAGCAGTACTTC. Its translation: CANSLGFEQYF.

In the case of this clonotype: The junction shows a germline mismatch at one end, possibly a read error. This chain joins TRBV2 and TRBJ2-1; 7 bases map to TRBD1. This CDR3 is 14 amino acids long. Germline CDR1 SNHLY, CDR2 FYNNEI. The CDR3 here is CASSDRAAYNEQFF. DNA of the CDR3: TGCGCCAGCAGCGACAGGGCTGCCTACAATGAGCAGTTCTTC.

With respect to this clonotype: Likely a read error: the CDR3 ends without its conserved phenylalanine or tryptophan. The chain joins TRBV7-3 to TRBJ2-4, with D perhaps matching TRBD2 (6 bases). Germline CDR1 SGHTA, CDR2 FQGTGA. Trimming took 4 bases from V and 2 from J, leaving 18 bases between them. The CDR3 consists of 17 residues. The CDR3 loop reads CASSSDLGGAPKNIQYL. The CDR3 DNA reads TGTGCCAGCAGCTCTGACCTGGGGGGAGCTCCCAAAAACATTCAGTACCTC.

The sample holds many counts of this clonotype. The V and J genes are TRBV5-4 and TRBJ2-7; D not certain. The germline CDR1 and CDR2 sequences are SGHNT and YYREEE (reference sequence). V was shortened by 2 bases and J by 3 bases, with 9 bases between the two germline ends. CDR3 size: 13 residues. Here the CDR3 DNA reads TGTGCCAGCAGCTTCCACAGCTTCTACGAGCAGTACTTC. Translated, it gives CASSFHSFYEQYF.

Remarks on this clonotype: The germline gene is not matched at one end of the junction; a read error may be the cause. V is TRBV11-2 and J is TRBJ1-1, with D uncertain. Germline V gene data show CDR1 as SGHAT and CDR2 as FQNNGV. The CDR3 length is 12 residues. The CDR3 loop is CASSLGYVEAFF. CDR3 sequence (DNA): TGTGCCAGCAGCTTAGGGTACGTTGAAGCCTTCTTT.